This is a list of T cell receptor beta chains from one sample in a study of blood T cell repertoires in COVID-19. Libraries were prepared by immunoSEQ multiplex PCR; TCRdb keeps only in-frame clonotypes and omits some of them. The profile shows some 150,000 clones, around 90% of them singletons. The source material was peripheral blood. Receptors were obtained from a man in his sixties with acute or convalescent COVID-19. Both conserved end residues are part of each CDR3. D genes are given only for firm matches. Clone size is shown for a subset of rows, as once, few, many or a class of expanded clone.

j_call | v_call | clone_size | d_call | cdr3_nt | cdr3_aa
TRBJ1-2 | TRBV19 | once | NA | TGTGCCAGTAGTATAGACAGGGGTTCGGATGGCTACACCTTC | CASSIDRGSDGYTF
TRBJ2-3 | TRBV5-8 | NA | TRBD1 | TGTGCCAGCAGCGCCGGACAGGCTAGCACAGATACGCAGTATTTT | CASSAGQASTDTQYF
TRBJ1-6 | TRBV4-3 | NA | NA | TGCGCCAGCAGCCAAGGCCGGACAGTAAATTCACCCCTCCACTTT | CASSQGRTVNSPLHF
TRBJ1-2 | TRBV2 | many | NA | TGTGCCAGCAGTGAAGGCAGGCCTAACTATGGCTACACCTTC | CASSEGRPNYGYTF
TRBJ1-4 | TRBV6-5 | NA | NA | TGTGCCAGCAAGAGGGATTCAGTTGAAAAACTGTTTTTT | CASKRDSVEKLFF
TRBJ2-6 | TRBV2 | NA | TRBD1 | TGTGCCAGGTCCCGGGACAGGGGGCTGTCTGGGGCCAACGTCCTGACTTTC | CARSRDRGLSGANVLTF
TRBJ1-6 | TRBV7-6 | NA | NA | TGTGCCAGCAGCGTGACTGCGGGGAATTCACCCCTCCACTTT | CASSVTAGNSPLHF
TRBJ1-2 | TRBV2 | NA | NA | TGTGCCAGCGGTCAGAACTATGGCTACACCTTC | CASGQNYGYTF
TRBJ2-3 | TRBV5-1 | NA | TRBD2 | TGCGCCAGCAGCGTGGGACTAGCGGGGGCCCCCACAGATACGCAGTATTTT | CASSVGLAGAPTDTQYF
TRBJ1-2 | TRBV3-1/TRBV3-2 | NA | NA | TGTGCCAGCAGCCATGGGAGATTTAACTATGGCTACACCTTC | CASSHGRFNYGYTF
TRBJ2-5 | TRBV19 | NA | TRBD1 | TGTGCCAGTAGAAAGACAGGGGGCTTCCAACAGACCCAGTACTTC | CASRKTGGFQQTQYF
TRBJ2-3 | TRBV4-1 | NA | TRBD2 | TGCGCCAGCAGCCAAGTTAGCGGGGGGGCCACGGAGTATTTT | CASSQVSGGATEYF
TRBJ1-5 | TRBV7-9 | NA | NA | TGTGCCAGCAGCTTAGTAGGCAGGGTCGGTAATCAGCCCCAGCATTTT | CASSLVGRVGNQPQHF
TRBJ1-1 | TRBV19 | NA | NA | TGTGCCAGTAGGTCGCGGGTAGGTGGGTCTTTCTTT | CASRSRVGGSFF
TRBJ2-2 | TRBV19 | NA | NA | TGTGCCAGTAGTATTCGTAGCCTTCCGAACACCGGGGAGCTGTTTTTT | CASSIRSLPNTGELFF
TRBJ1-1 | TRBV20-1 | NA | NA | TGCAGTGCTAAGGACACGGCGGCTTTCTTT | CSAKDTAAFF
TRBJ2-5 | TRBV7-6 | NA | TRBD1 | TGTGCCAGCAGCTTAAATTGGGACAGTAAAGAGACCCAGTACTTC | CASSLNWDSKETQYF
TRBJ1-4 | TRBV7-9 | NA | TRBD1 | TGTGCCAGCAGCTGGACAGGGTTTGAGAAACTGTTTTTT | CASSWTGFEKLFF
TRBJ2-6 | TRBV4-1 | NA | NA | TGCGCCAGCAGCTCAATTTTGTGGCCAGGATCCTCTGGGGCCAACGTCCTGACTTTC | CASSSILWPGSSGANVLTF
TRBJ1-4 | TRBV29-1 | NA | NA | TGCAGCGGCGGAACAACTAATGAAAAACTGTTTTTT | CSGGTTNEKLFF
TRBJ1-2 | TRBV24-1 | NA | TRBD1 | TGTGCCACCCCAGGGGGTATAAACTATGGCTACACCTTC | CATPGGINYGYTF
TRBJ1-5 | TRBV19 | NA | NA | TGTGCCAGTAGTATACGTTTCGAGGGAATTCAGCCCCAGCATTTT | CASSIRFEGIQPQHF
TRBJ2-3 | TRBV19 | NA | NA | TGTGCCAGTAGTATTCTCGTTGCAGATACGCAGTATTTT | CASSILVADTQYF
TRBJ2-5 | TRBV12-5 | NA | TRBD2 | TGTGCTAGTGGTTTGGTACTTTTCGCCGGGACTAGCGGGGGGGAGACCCAGTACTTC | CASGLVLFAGTSGGETQYF
TRBJ1-6 | TRBV30 | NA | NA | TGTGCCGGAGGCCCCCGCTCCTATAATTCACCCCTCCACTTT | CAGGPRSYNSPLHF
TRBJ2-7 | TRBV7-2 | NA | TRBD2 | TGTGCCAGCAGCTTAGACGGGGGGACCTACGAGCAGTACTTC | CASSLDGGTYEQYF